Shown below are 22 T cell receptor beta chains from a single sample sequenced in a study of shared clonotypes between healthy human individuals. Produced via immunoSEQ multiplex PCR; TCRdb's table is partial and in-frame only. The table records approximately 1.1 million clones, 78% of them present only once. Sequencing was performed on memory CD4+ T cells from PBMCs. The subset is: CD45RA-negative fraction. The origin of the receptors is a man aged 18 to 30 in good health. Some clones in this sample may be carry-over from other donors' samples.

The CDR3 loop reads CASSEQGLMNTEAFF. DNA for the CDR3: TGTGCCAGCAGTGAGCAGGGTCTCATGAACACTGAAGCTTTCTTT. J is TRBJ1-1 and V is TRBV2, with D possibly matching TRBD1 (5 bases). Trimming stripped 3 bases from V and 0 bases from J, with 11 bases between. Looked up from germline, CDR1 is SNHLY and CDR2 is FYNNEI. CDR3 length: 15 amino acids.

V and J are TRBV5-1 and TRBJ2-7; 12 nucleotides match TRBD2. The CDR3 runs 15 residues. The junction had 8 bases not matched to a gene; V was cut back by 4 bases and J by 6 bases. Germline V gene sequence: CDR1 SGHRS, CDR2 YFSETQ. The CDR3 protein is CASSPTSGSPGEQYF. The CDR3 bases are TGCGCCAGCAGCCCGACTAGCGGGAGCCCTGGCGAGCAGTACTTC.

This clone is a singleton in its sample. This specimen includes other DNA sequences encoding the same CDR3. The V call is TRBV18, the J call TRBJ1-2; TRBD1 aligns across 9 bases. The ends lost 3 bases at V and 4 bases at J; junction bases unmatched: 3. Germline V gene sequence: CDR1 KGHSH, CDR2 LQKENI. The CDR3 sequence is 14 residues long. The CDR3 DNA follows: TGTGCCAGCTCACCGGACAGGGGTGGCTATGGCTACACCTTC. It translates to CASSPDRGGYGYTF.

This clone appeared a single time. The chain is built from TRBV5-1 and TRBJ2-5, with TRBD2 matching 7 bases. With V trimmed by 5 bases and J by 2 bases, 6 bases remained unmatched. CDR3 length: 14 residues. Germline V CDR1 and CDR2: SGHRS, YFSETQ. CDR3 sequence reads: CASRLGTIQETQYF. CDR3 in DNA: TGCGCCAGCAGGCTCGGGACTATTCAAGAGACCCAGTACTTC.

The genes are TRBV28 and TRBJ2-1; 12 bases map to TRBD2. V lost 7 bases, J lost 6 bases, and 7 bases stayed unmatched. Germline loops: CDR1 MDHEN, CDR2 SYDVKM. The CDR3 is 15 residues long. Here the CDR3 reads CASTTSGRTTNEQFF. The CDR3 DNA reads as TGTGCCAGCACCACTAGCGGGAGGACCACCAATGAGCAGTTCTTC.

The chain employs TRBV5-1 and TRBJ1-1; TRBD1 agrees at 7 bases. Trimming took 4 bases from V and 10 from J; bases not matched to a gene: 16. This CDR3 comprises 15 residues. Germline CDR1 and CDR2: SGHRS and YFSETQ. The CDR3 loop reads CASSPGQTFSRGAFF. In DNA, the CDR3 is TGCGCCAGCAGCCCGGGACAGACCTTTAGTAGGGGAGCTTTCTTT.

The gene calls are TRBV28 and TRBJ1-5; D remains ambiguous. Trimming left V 2 bases short and J 2 bases short, with 13 bases between. The germline V gene has CDR1 MDHEN and CDR2 SYDVKM. This CDR3 is 16 amino acids long. CDR3 residues: CASSLREGIRNQPQHF. For the CDR3, the DNA is TGTGCCAGCAGTTTACGGGAAGGGATTCGCAATCAGCCCCAGCATTTT.

This clone came up many times. This sequence joins TRBV9 and TRBJ2-1; 11 bases map to TRBD1. Trimming removed 0 bases from V and 9 bases from J; junction bases left unmatched: 8. The CDR3 spans 16 residues. The V gene's germline CDR1 is SGDLS and CDR2 YYNGEE. DNA of the CDR3: TGTGCCAGCAGCGTAGTGGGTGGACAGGGGGCTGGTGAGCAGTTCTTC. It is translated as CASSVVGGQGAGEQFF.

The chain employs TRBV18 and TRBJ2-2, with a weak D call TRBD1 (5 bases). The CDR3 extends over 14 amino acids. The V end was cut by 4 bases, the J end by 2 bases, with 8 bases between. The germline gives CDR1 KGHSH, CDR2 LQKENI. The chain's CDR3 is CASSRQGNTGELFF. The CDR3 region has the DNA TGTGCCAGCTCACGTCAGGGAAACACCGGGGAGCTGTTTTTT.

There are a few counts of this clone. The V and J genes are TRBV19 and TRBJ1-2; D remains ambiguous. V was clipped by 1 base and J by 0 bases, with 9 bases between them. The V gene's germline CDR1 is LNHDA and CDR2 SQIVND (reference sequence). CDR3 size: 15 residues. The CDR3 here is CASSIVVGSNYGYTF. The CDR3 DNA sequence: TGTGCCAGTAGTATAGTCGTCGGTTCTAACTATGGCTACACCTTC.

The chain carries TRBV28 and TRBJ1-2; no clear D gene. The V gene's germline CDR1 is MDHEN and CDR2 SYDVKM. V lost 9 bases and J lost 4, with 12 bases in between. CDR3 length equals 12 residues. CDR3 region: CASHGEGYGYTF. In nucleotides, the CDR3 is TGTGCCAGTCATGGCGAGGGCTATGGCTACACCTTC.

The chain recombines TRBV18 with TRBJ2-3, with 12 bases identical to TRBD1. V lost 4 bases and J lost 6; bases outside the gene matches: 8. The CDR3 is 16 amino acids. CDR1 is KGHSH and CDR2 is LQKENI in the germline V gene. CDR3 region: CASSLPGQGAGDTQYF. The CDR3 DNA reads as TGTGCCAGCTCACTGCCGGGACAGGGGGCTGGTGATACGCAGTATTTT.

This clone came up once. The chain uses TRBV4-1 and TRBJ2-3; 11 bases line up with TRBD1. The CDR3 totals 18 residues. V was pared by 5 bases and J by 3 bases, with 13 bases of the junction left unmatched. CDR1 is MGHRA, CDR2 YSYEKL, per germline. The CDR3 DNA reads TGCGCCAGCAGCAGACCAGTAGGACAGGGGGCCTATACAGATACGCAGTATTTT. This sequence encodes CASSRPVGQGAYTDTQYF.

V gene TRBV6-1 combines with J gene TRBJ2-5; 7 nucleotides align to TRBD1. Germline V CDR1 and CDR2: MNHNS, SASEGT. This CDR3 has 15 amino acids. Trimming cost V 6 bases and J 2 bases; bases outside gene matches: 9. The CDR3 is CASSSGTVSQETQYF. CDR3 DNA: TGTGCCAGCAGCTCCGGGACAGTCTCACAAGAGACCCAGTACTTC.

Concerning this clone itself: Additional DNA sequences in this sample encode the identical CDR3. The V and J genes are TRBV28 and TRBJ1-2; tentatively, D is TRBD1 (5 bases). V was pared by 4 bases and J by 9 bases, with 12 bases between. CDR1 is MDHEN and CDR2 is SYDVKM in the germline V gene. This CDR3 has 12 amino acids. CDR3 sequence (DNA): TGTGCCAGCAGTTCGCAGGGCATTCGCTACACCTTC. Protein product: CASSSQGIRYTF.

About this clone itself: One base separates it from a far larger clone, so it is likely a read error. This chain links TRBV4-2 with TRBJ2-1, with 12 bases fitting TRBD2. V lost 5 bases to trimming and J lost 5 bases; unmatched junction nucleotides: 4. This CDR3 has 15 amino acids. Germline V gives CDR1 LGHNA, CDR2 YNFKEQ. The DNA for the CDR3 is TGTGCCAGCAGCTTAGGACTAGCGGGAAACAATGAGCAGTTCTTC. This encodes CASSLGLAGNNEQFF.

The chain carries TRBV20-1 and TRBJ2-7, with D perhaps TRBD1 or TRBD2 (6 bases each). The CDR3 has 11 residues. Germline V CDR1 and CDR2: DFQATT, SNEGSKA (reference sequence). Between the trimmed V and J ends, which lost 5 bases and 6 bases, there was a span of 11 bases. The CDR3, as DNA: TGCAGTGCTTACGGGGGCGTCGAGCAGTACTTC. Its translation: CSAYGGVEQYF.

The rearrangement uses TRBV15 and TRBJ2-1; no reliable D call. Germline V gene lookup returns CDR1 LNHNV and CDR2 YYDKDF (reference sequence). The CDR3 consists of 13 residues. With 7 bases removed from V and 8 bases from J, the gap between germline ends came to 15 bases. Here the CDR3 reads CATTPSRRYEQFF. CDR3 sequence (DNA): TGTGCCACCACCCCGAGCCGAAGGTATGAGCAGTTCTTC.

Only a few counts were recorded for this clone. The chain links TRBV12-1 to TRBJ1-5; the DNA was not compared with TRBD1, the D call given in the table. TRBV12-1 is a known pseudogene. The CDR3 sequence is 14 residues long. CDR3 sequence reads: CASSFHRDNQPQHF. For the CDR3, the DNA is TGTGCCAGCAGCTTTCACAGGGACAATCAGCCCCAGCATTTT.

The V gene is TRBV6-6, the J gene TRBJ1-2; D not resolved. Looked up from germline, CDR1 is MNHNY and CDR2 is SVGAGI (reference sequence). Between the trimmed V and J ends, which lost 5 bases and 0 bases, there was a span of 7 bases. The CDR3 totals 13 residues. CDR3 bases: TGTGCCAGCAGTCCCGACACTAACTATGGCTACACCTTC. Translated: CASSPDTNYGYTF.

The gene calls are TRBV7-8 and TRBJ2-1; D possibly corresponds to TRBD2 (7 bases). The germline gives CDR1 SGHVS, CDR2 FQNEAQ. This CDR3 is built from 16 residues. The V end was cut by 1 base, the J end by 7 bases, with 17 bases between. The chain's CDR3 is CASSLGGRESENEQFF. In DNA, the CDR3 is TGTGCCAGCAGCTTAGGGGGGCGGGAGAGTGAGAATGAGCAGTTCTTC.

This rearrangement joins TRBV7-9 to TRBJ2-1; D might be TRBD2 (5 bases). CDR1 is SEHNR and CDR2 is FQNEAQ in the germline V gene (reference sequence). V lost 5 bases and J lost 7, with 15 bases in between. CDR3 size: 14 residues. The CDR3 loop is CASSLFSGENEQFF. CDR3 DNA: TGTGCCAGCAGCCTCTTCTCCGGGGAGAATGAGCAGTTCTTC.